Below, 15 T cell receptor beta chains from the same sample are listed, as sequenced in a study of blood T cell repertoires in COVID-19 (dated by TCRdb to 2019 to 2021). Library preparation employed the immunoSEQ multiplex PCR assay. This immuneACCESS table, as held by TCRdb, lists in-frame sequences with V and J called but not all clones. Of the missing ones, under half trace to an unresolved V gene in checked studies; the others have no known cause. This sample comprises about 140,000 clones, approximately 80% of them detected only once. The ten most abundant clones make up around 1.6% of the sample. Material for sequencing was PBMCs or T cells enriched from blood (not recorded which). These receptors were collected from a young woman who had been exposed to COVID-19.

V and J are TRBV12-3 or TRBV12-4 and TRBJ1-2; D is unclear. The CDR3 has 13 amino acids. With 7 bases removed from V and 4 bases from J, the gap between germline ends came to 13 bases. CDR3 loop: CASNPSGSYGYTF. DNA for the CDR3: TGTGCCAGCAATCCCTCGGGGTCCTATGGCTACACCTTC.

CDR3 DNA sequence: TGTGCCGCCGCGGACAGTAACACAGATACGCAGTATTTT. Protein: CAAADSNTDTQYF. The genes are TRBV12-3 or TRBV12-4 and TRBJ2-3; D is possibly TRBD1 (6 bases). The CDR3 is made up of 13 amino acids. Trimming took 11 bases from V and 2 from J, leaving 14 bases between them.

The chain joins TRBV6-2 or TRBV6-3 to TRBJ1-2; 8 bases agree with TRBD1. V gave up 5 bases and J gave up 8 bases; unmatched junction bases: 4. The CDR3 is 12 amino acids. The germline V gene has CDR1 MNHEY and CDR2 SVGEGT. Here the CDR3 reads CASSQGAIGYTF. The DNA for the CDR3 is TGTGCCAGCAGTCAGGGGGCGATCGGCTACACCTTC.

The J gene is TRBJ2-7, the V gene TRBV28; 9 bases fit TRBD2. Germline V lookup: CDR1 MDHEN, CDR2 SYDVKM. This CDR3 is built from 14 residues. V was pared by 3 bases and J by 3 bases, with 3 bases of the junction left unmatched. The CDR3 DNA sequence: TGTGCCAGCAGTTTGCTAGCGGGAAACTACGAGCAGTACTTC. Translated: CASSLLAGNYEQYF. The variable domain in full, with the rest retrieved from reference TRBV28 and TRBJ2-7, is DVKVTQSSRYLVKRTGEKVFLECVQDMDHENMFWYRQDPGLGLRLIYFSYDVKMKEKGDIPEGYSVSREKKERFSLILESASTNQTSMYLCASSLLAGNYEQYFGPGTRLTVT.

This chain joins TRBV20-1 and TRBJ1-2, with D unclear. Trimming took off 6 bases at V and 8 bases at J, with 13 bases between the two ends. This CDR3 region has 11 residues. Germline CDR1 is DFQATT and CDR2 is SNEGSKA (reference sequence). The CDR3 loop is CSAFWAGGYTF. The CDR3 DNA reads TGCAGTGCATTTTGGGCCGGAGGCTACACCTTC.

The V call is TRBV4-1, the J call TRBJ2-3; 8 nucleotides align to TRBD2. The V and J ends lost 4 bases and 7 bases, in that order; junction bases with no gene match: 16. This CDR3 region has 17 residues. CDR1 is MGHRA, CDR2 YSYEKL, per germline. The CDR3 loop reads CASSLLNSGGAGNTQYF. In DNA, the CDR3 is TGCGCCAGCAGCCTCTTAAACAGCGGGGGAGCGGGAAATACGCAGTATTTT.

This chain connects TRBV5-6 to TRBJ2-2, with TRBD2 identical over 10 bases. The V gene end was trimmed by 1 base and the J gene end by 7 bases; junction bases not matched to a gene: 7. This CDR3 is built from 16 residues. CDR1 SGHDT and CDR2 YYEEEE come from the germline V gene. The CDR3 protein is CASSLSGLAAGGELFF. In DNA form, the CDR3 reads TGTGCCAGCAGCTTGTCCGGACTAGCGGCCGGCGGGGAGCTGTTTTTT.

V usage is TRBV24-1 and J usage is TRBJ2-1; TRBD2 agrees at 7 bases. With V trimmed by 4 bases and J by 2 bases, 10 bases remained unmatched. The CDR3 length is 17 residues. Germline V CDR1 and CDR2: KGHDR, SFDVKD. This chain's CDR3 is CATSEAASAGTYNEQFF. In DNA, the CDR3 is TGTGCCACCAGTGAGGCCGCCTCAGCGGGAACCTACAATGAGCAGTTCTTC.

This clone was counted once. This chain links TRBV5-1 with TRBJ2-2, with 7 bases lining up with TRBD1. Trimming at V came to 4 bases and at J to 2 bases, leaving 5 bases not matched to a gene. Germline V gives CDR1 SGHRS, CDR2 YFSETQ. The CDR3 runs to 15 residues. This CDR3 is CASSRGDRNTGELFF. The DNA of the CDR3 is TGCGCCAGCAGCCGAGGGGACAGAAACACCGGGGAGCTGTTTTTT.

The chain links TRBV24-1 to TRBJ2-2, with TRBD2 matching 13 bases. Germline values: CDR1 KGHDR, CDR2 SFDVKD. The CDR3 contains 19 residues. The junction had 5 bases not matched to a gene; V was cut back by 2 bases and J by 0 bases. The CDR3 bases are TGTGCCACCAGTGATTCAGGGACTAGCGGGAAGTCGAACACCGGGGAGCTGTTTTTT. Its protein product is CATSDSGTSGKSNTGELFF.

This chain uses TRBV24-1 with TRBJ2-2, with 9 nucleotides matching TRBD2. The germline V gene encodes CDR1 KGHDR and CDR2 SFDVKD. V was clipped by 0 bases and J by 5 bases; unmatched bases: 6. CDR3 length: 17 residues. CDR3 region: CATSDLLRREGTGELFF. The CDR3 DNA reads TGTGCCACCAGTGATTTGCTCAGGCGGGAGGGGACCGGGGAGCTGTTTTTT.

This chain connects TRBV7-6 to TRBJ1-3; 7 bases align to TRBD1. V shed 5 bases, J shed 0 bases, and the junction held 10 bases outside the gene matches. Germline V gene lookup returns CDR1 SGHVS and CDR2 FNYEAQ. This CDR3 has 17 residues. The CDR3 loop reads CASSAWGTASSGNTIYF. The DNA of the CDR3 is TGTGCCAGCAGCGCATGGGGGACAGCGAGCTCTGGAAACACCATATATTTT.

V and J are TRBV7-2 and TRBJ2-5; tentatively, D is TRBD2 (7 bases). Trimming removed 1 base at V and 4 bases at J, with 13 bases between. The CDR3 consists of 15 residues. CDR1 and CDR2 from the germline V gene are SGHTA and FQGNSA. CDR3: CASSLVAGAGETQYF. As DNA, the CDR3 is TGTGCCAGCAGCTTAGTGGCGGGGGCCGGAGAGACCCAGTACTTC.

This clone showed up just once. The gene calls are TRBV27 and TRBJ2-1; 9 nucleotides align to TRBD1. This CDR3 is built from 15 residues. Germline assignment: CDR1 MNHEY and CDR2 SMNVEV (reference sequence). J lost 4 bases, V lost 7 bases, and 8 bases had no gene match. CDR3 region: CASTETGTGYNEQFF. Here the CDR3 DNA reads TGTGCCAGCACCGAAACCGGGACAGGGTACAATGAGCAGTTCTTC.

A note on this clone: One junction end disagrees with the germline gene, perhaps due to a read error. This chain uses TRBV19 with TRBJ2-1, with 7 bases that match TRBD1. The CDR3 spans 14 residues. Germline loops: CDR1 LNHDA, CDR2 SQIVND (reference sequence). The CDR3 reads CASGPGTAHNGQFF. The CDR3 nucleotides are TGTGCCAGTGGACCCGGGACAGCTCACAATGGGCAGTTCTTC. The whole variable domain, filled in from reference TRBV19 and TRBJ2-1, reads DGGITQSPKYLFRKEGQNVTLSCEQNLNHDAMYWYRQDPGQGLRLIYYSQIVNDFQKGDIAEGYSVSREKKESFPLTVTSAQKNPTAFYLCASGPGTAHNGQFFGPGTRLTVL.